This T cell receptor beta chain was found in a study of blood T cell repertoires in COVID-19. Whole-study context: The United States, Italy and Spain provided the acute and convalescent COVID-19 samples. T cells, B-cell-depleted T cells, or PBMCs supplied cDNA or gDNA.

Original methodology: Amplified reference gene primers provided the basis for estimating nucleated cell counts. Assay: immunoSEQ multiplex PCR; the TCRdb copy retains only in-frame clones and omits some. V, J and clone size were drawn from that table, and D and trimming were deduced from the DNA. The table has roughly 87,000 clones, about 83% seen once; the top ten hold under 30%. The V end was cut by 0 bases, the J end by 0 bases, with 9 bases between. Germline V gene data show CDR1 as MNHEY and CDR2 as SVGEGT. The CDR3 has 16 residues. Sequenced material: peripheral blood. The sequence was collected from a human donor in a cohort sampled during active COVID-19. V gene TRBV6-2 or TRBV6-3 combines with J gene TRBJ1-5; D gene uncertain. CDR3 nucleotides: TGTGCCAGCAGTTACTCAGCCCGTTATAGCAATCAGCCCCAGCATTTT. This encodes CASSYSARYSNQPQHF.